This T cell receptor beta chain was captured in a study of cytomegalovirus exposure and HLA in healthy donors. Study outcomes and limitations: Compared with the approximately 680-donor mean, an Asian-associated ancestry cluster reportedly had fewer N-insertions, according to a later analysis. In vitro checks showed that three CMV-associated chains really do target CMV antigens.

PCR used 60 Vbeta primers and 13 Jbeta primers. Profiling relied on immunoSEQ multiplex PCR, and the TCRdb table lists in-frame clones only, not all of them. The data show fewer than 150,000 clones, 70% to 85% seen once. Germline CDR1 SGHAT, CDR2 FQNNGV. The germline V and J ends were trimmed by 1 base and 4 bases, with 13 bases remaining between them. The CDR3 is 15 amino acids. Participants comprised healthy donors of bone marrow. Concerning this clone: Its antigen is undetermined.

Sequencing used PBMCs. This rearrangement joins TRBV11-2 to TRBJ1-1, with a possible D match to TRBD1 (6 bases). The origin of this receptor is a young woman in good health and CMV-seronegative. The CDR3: CASSLGLGGPTEAFF. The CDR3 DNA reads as TGTGCCAGCAGCTTAGGGTTGGGGGGGCCCACTGAAGCTTTCTTT. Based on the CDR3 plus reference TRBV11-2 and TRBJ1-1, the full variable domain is EAGVAQSPRYKIIEKRQSVAFWCNPISGHATLYWYQQILGQGPKLLIQFQNNGVVDDSQLPKDRFSAERLKGVDSTLKIQPAKLEDSAVYLCASSLGLGGPTEAFFGQGTRLTVV.